The TCR beta chain described here comes from a study of identical twins. TCRdb re-called the 5' RACE reads with MiXCR, one entry per CDR3 protein. Of about 470,000 distinct CDR3 sequences in the sample, 20% to 30% were seen once. Trimming took off 6 bases at V and 7 bases at J, with 18 bases between the two ends. Germline V lookup: CDR1 DFQATT, CDR2 SNEGSKA (reference sequence). CDR3 length: 13 amino acids. This clonotype has only one observation. These same records also appear under a second study, on T cells expressing NK-cell markers. In that study: Sequencing of TCR beta repertoires drew on sorted CD3+CD56+NKG2C+, CD3+CD56+NKG2C- and CD3+CD56-NKG2C+ T cells. Several of the experiments relied on an anti-gamma-delta TCR antibody so that only alpha-beta TCR T cells were sorted. Several donors had dominant NKG2C+ clonotypes that comprised roughly 1.0-8% of their CD8+ T cells. The leading position in the CD3+CD56-NKG2C+ fraction of a handful of donors also went to these clonotypes.

This chain links TRBV20-1 with TRBJ1-2; possible D gene TRBD1, 6 bases. The clonotype comes from a woman aged 18-29 years in good health. Sequences were obtained from CD4+ T cells sorted from blood. CDR3 protein: CSAPQGQRGGYTF. CDR3 in DNA: TGCAGTGCCCCCCAGGGGCAACGGGGTGGCTACACCTTC.